These 27 T cell receptor beta chains originate from one sample sequenced in a study of OX40 agonist ivuxolimab in advanced cancers. TCRdb's table, derived via immunoSEQ multiplex PCR, lists solely in-frame clones and lacks some. The table lists about 11,000 clones, around 70% of them singletons. The sequences come from CD4+ or CD8+ T cells sorted from blood, collected in a trial of the OX40 agonist ivuxolimab. All receptors derive from an adult with an advanced solid tumor such as melanoma, head and neck, liver or kidney cancer.

This clone is a singleton in its sample. The chain combines TRBV14 with TRBJ2-1; 7 bases map to TRBD2. The CDR3 runs 16 residues. After removal of 1 base from V and 7 bases from J, the junction contained 10 bases not matched to a gene. Germline CDR1 and CDR2: SGHDN and FVKESK. The DNA for the CDR3 is TGTGCCAGCAGCCAAGGGACGGGAGGAAGCTTGAATGAGCAGTTCTTC. Residues: CASSQGTGGSLNEQFF.

The V gene is TRBV6-5, the J gene TRBJ1-2; D perhaps matches TRBD1 (5 bases). The germline V gene encodes CDR1 MNHEY and CDR2 SVGAGI. V shed 5 bases and J shed 1 base, with 14 bases lying between them. The CDR3 loop spans 15 amino acids. CDR3 sequence: CASSTGWGSNYGYTF. The CDR3 DNA follows: TGTGCCAGCAGTACTGGGTGGGGCAGTAACTATGGCTACACCTTC.

This clone appeared once. This chain connects TRBV7-8 to TRBJ2-5; the D gene is possibly TRBD1 (6 bases). Trimming removed 6 bases from V and 3 bases from J, with 11 bases in between. The CDR3 extends over 13 amino acids. Germline CDR1 SGHVS, CDR2 FQNEAQ. This CDR3 is CASRDQGKETQYF. Here the CDR3 DNA reads TGTGCCAGCAGAGATCAGGGGAAAGAGACCCAGTACTTC.

This clone was seen more than once but under ten times. This chain connects TRBV10-2 to TRBJ1-1; D not certain. The V end lost 0 bases, the J end lost 7 bases, and 15 bases lay between the germline ends. Germline-derived CDR1 and CDR2 are WSHSY and SAAADI. CDR3 size: 15 residues. CDR3: CASSESSGRAGEAFF. CDR3 in DNA: TGCGCCAGCAGTGAGTCGAGCGGTAGAGCGGGTGAAGCTTTCTTT.

The rearrangement joins TRBV29-1 to TRBJ2-2; TRBD1 aligns across 10 bases. Trimming took 6 bases from V and 6 from J; bases not matched to a gene: 13. CDR3 length equals 16 residues. Per germline, CDR1 SQVTM and CDR2 ANQGSEA. This CDR3 is CSVTPRTGGVAGELFF. CDR3 nucleotides: TGCAGCGTCACACCCCGGACAGGGGGGGTGGCCGGGGAGCTGTTTTTT.

The rearrangement links TRBV7-3 to TRBJ2-5; 12 bases align to TRBD1. The V gene end was trimmed by 5 bases and the J gene end by 3 bases; junction bases not matched to a gene: 7. The CDR3 has 16 residues. Germline V gene sequence: CDR1 SGHTA, CDR2 FQGTGA. CDR3 region: CASSPYGTGGKETQYF. CDR3 nucleotides: TGTGCCAGCAGCCCATACGGGACAGGGGGCAAAGAGACCCAGTACTTC.

V is TRBV9 and J is TRBJ1-1; no clear D gene. This CDR3 is built from 13 residues. Per the germline V gene, CDR1 is SGDLS and CDR2 is YYNGEE. The V gene lost 0 bases and the J gene lost 1 base, with 4 bases spanning the gap. The CDR3 sequence is CASSVGSNTEAFF. CDR3 nucleotide sequence: TGTGCCAGCAGCGTAGGTTCGAACACTGAAGCTTTCTTT.

The V call is TRBV7-9, the J call TRBJ2-2, with TRBD2 matching over 9 bases. J lost 7 bases, V lost 4 bases, and 4 bases had no gene match. From germline, CDR1 is SEHNR and CDR2 FQNEAQ (reference sequence). This CDR3 contains 14 residues. The CDR3 here is CASSWGLAGGELFF. The CDR3 DNA follows: TGTGCCAGCAGCTGGGGACTAGCTGGCGGGGAGCTGTTTTTT.

A few counts support this clone. This chain uses TRBV15 with TRBJ2-5, with D unresolved. Germline-derived CDR1 and CDR2 are LNHNV and YYDKDF (reference sequence). Trimming shortened V by 4 bases and J by 4 bases, and 16 bases separated the two germline ends. This CDR3 has 15 amino acids. CDR3 DNA: TGTGCCACCAGCAACGAACCGGGTTTGGGAGAGACCCAGTACTTC. It translates to CATSNEPGLGETQYF.

CDR3 in DNA: TGTGCCAGTAGCGTCGAGAAGGGGTTTAATCAGCCCCAGCATTTT. It translates to CASSVEKGFNQPQHF. This chain connects TRBV19 to TRBJ1-5, with D perhaps matching TRBD1 (5 bases). Deletions cut 6 bases from V and 4 bases from J, with 16 bases between. Per the germline V gene, CDR1 is LNHDA and CDR2 is SQIVND (reference sequence). The length of the CDR3 is 15 residues. Looking up the rest from reference TRBV19 and TRBJ1-5 gives the full variable domain: DGGITQSPKYLFRKEGQNVTLSCEQNLNHDAMYWYRQDPGQGLRLIYYSQIVNDFQKGDIAEGYSVSREKKESFPLTVTSAQKNPTAFYLCASSVEKGFNQPQHFGDGTRLSIL.

The rearrangement links TRBV7-8 to TRBJ1-3; D unclear. The V end lost 0 bases, the J end lost 0 bases, and 9 bases lay between the germline ends. The CDR3 runs to 16 residues. CDR1 is SGHVS and CDR2 is FQNEAQ in the germline V gene. DNA for the CDR3: TGTGCCAGCAGCTTAGCTCGGGCAACCTCTGGAAACACCATATATTTT. Amino acid sequence: CASSLARATSGNTIYF.

The chain links TRBV23-1 to TRBJ2-5; 11 nucleotides match TRBD2. Being an ORF, TRBV23-1 has a function that is uncertain. With V trimmed by 2 bases and J by 9 bases, 8 bases remained unmatched. The CDR3 is 15 amino acids. The CDR3 here is CASSQGTSGRVAQYF. The CDR3 DNA sequence: TGCGCCAGCAGTCAAGGGACTAGCGGACGGGTGGCCCAGTACTTC.

This clone was detected only a few times. This sequence joins TRBV6-6 and TRBJ2-1, with D unresolved. Germline lookup yields CDR1 MNHNY and CDR2 SVGAGI (reference sequence). This CDR3 is 15 amino acids long. Trimming pared 4 bases from V and 5 bases from J, leaving 15 bases between. CDR3 loop: CASSLDSNDDNEQFF. Here the CDR3 DNA reads TGTGCCAGCAGTTTGGATTCGAATGACGACAATGAGCAGTTCTTC.

V and J are TRBV15 and TRBJ2-5; D is undetermined. Judging by the DNA end, TRBJ2-7 fits better; the J call may be wrong. The CDR3 is 13 residues long. Germline CDR1 LNHNV, CDR2 YYDKDF (reference sequence). The CDR3 region has the DNA TGTGCCACCAGCAGAGATCTCAGCTACGAGCAGTACTTC. Translated: CATSRDLSYEQYF.

The chain is built from TRBV2 and TRBJ2-5; D call uncertain. There are 13 residues in the CDR3. Germline CDR1 reads SNHLY; CDR2 reads FYNNEI. The V end lost 3 bases, the J end lost 5 bases, and 10 bases lay between the germline ends. The CDR3, as DNA: TGTGCCAGCAGTGATTCCGAATTGGAGACCCAGTACTTC. This gives the protein CASSDSELETQYF.

This chain joins TRBV4-2 and TRBJ2-7; the D gene is possibly TRBD2 (5 bases). V was cut by 2 bases and J by 6 bases, with 14 bases left in between. Germline V gene sequence: CDR1 LGHNA, CDR2 YNFKEQ. The CDR3 is 14 amino acids. CDR3 loop: CASSQYGNSAEQYF. CDR3 in DNA: TGTGCCAGCAGCCAATACGGGAATTCGGCCGAGCAGTACTTC.

The chain couples TRBV2 to TRBJ1-4, with 8 bases lining up with TRBD1. The CDR3 is made up of 13 amino acids. Trimming cost V 3 bases and J 8 bases; bases outside gene matches: 2. CDR1 SNHLY and CDR2 FYNNEI come from the germline V gene. DNA for the CDR3: TGTGCCAGCAGTGACAGGGGGCCAGAAAAACTGTTTTTT. It translates to CASSDRGPEKLFF.

This sequence joins TRBV19 and TRBJ1-5; D is possibly TRBD1 (6 bases). This CDR3 spans 17 amino acids. Trimming stripped 1 base from V and 0 bases from J, with 13 bases between. CDR1 and CDR2 (germline): LNHDA, SQIVND (reference sequence). In nucleotides, the CDR3 is TGTGCCAGTAGTATAGTGGGGGGGGCCTTTAGCAATCAGCCCCAGCATTTT. Residues: CASSIVGGAFSNQPQHF.

This clone was seen a few times. The chain has TRBV18 and TRBJ2-7, with 10 bases aligning to TRBD1. CDR3 size: 15 residues. Germline CDR1 KGHSH, CDR2 LQKENI. V gave up 0 bases and J gave up 4 bases; unmatched junction bases: 3. CDR3 nucleotide sequence: TGTGCCAGCTCACCACCTCCGGGACAGGGGTACGAGCAGTACTTC. Translating it yields CASSPPPGQGYEQYF.

The chain links TRBV6-6 to TRBJ1-3; D is perhaps TRBD1 (5 bases). Trimming cost V 4 bases and J 0 bases, with 13 bases left between them. Germline CDR1 MNHNY, CDR2 SVGAGI (reference sequence). CDR3 length: 16 amino acids. This chain's CDR3 is CASSSGVRVSGNTIYF. CDR3 bases: TGTGCCAGCAGTTCGGGGGTCCGCGTCTCTGGAAACACCATATATTTT.

The sample holds a few counts of this clone. V and J are TRBV6-1 and TRBJ1-2; TRBD1 aligns across 7 bases. The CDR3 loop spans 11 amino acids. The trim removed 8 bases at V and 7 bases at J, leaving 4 bases unmatched. Germline V CDR1 and CDR2: MNHNS, SASEGT. The CDR3 DNA reads as TGTGCCAGCGATCAGGGGGGTGGCTACACCTTC. Translation: CASDQGGGYTF.

The chain links TRBV5-6 to TRBJ2-7, with TRBD1 matching over 7 bases. CDR3 length: 15 amino acids. Germline values: CDR1 SGHDT, CDR2 YYEEEE. V dropped 4 bases and J dropped 1; count of bases not matched to a gene: 8. The DNA for the CDR3 is TGTGCCAGCAGCATACCCGGGACAGAGTCCTACGAGCAGTACTTC. Translating gives CASSIPGTESYEQYF.

The chain couples TRBV7-9 to TRBJ1-2; TRBD1 agrees at 8 bases. With V trimmed by 4 bases and J by 2 bases, 3 bases remained unmatched. Germline-derived CDR1 and CDR2 are SEHNR and FQNEAQ (reference sequence). The CDR3 spans 14 residues. The CDR3 sequence: CASSSTGGNYGYTF. DNA of the CDR3: TGTGCCAGCAGCTCCACAGGGGGGAACTATGGCTACACCTTC.

Only one count was recorded for this clone. V is TRBV27 and J is TRBJ2-5; 10 bases map to TRBD1. J was trimmed by 5 bases and V by 3 bases; bases with no gene match: 3. The CDR3 covers 14 residues. Germline V lookup: CDR1 MNHEY, CDR2 SMNVEV (reference sequence). DNA for the CDR3: TGTGCCAGCAGTTTGACAGGGGGCGCGGAGACCCAGTACTTC. This sequence encodes CASSLTGGAETQYF.

The J gene is TRBJ2-5, the V gene TRBV27; 7 bases map to TRBD2. The CDR3 consists of 15 residues. Germline values: CDR1 MNHEY, CDR2 SMNVEV (reference sequence). V shed 7 bases and J 0 bases; nucleotides not matched to a gene: 8. The CDR3 protein is CASKEWGGYQETQYF. The CDR3 DNA follows: TGTGCCAGCAAAGAGTGGGGGGGTTACCAAGAGACCCAGTACTTC.

This clone was observed a few times. The rearrangement joins TRBV19 to TRBJ2-7; D is unclear. Germline V CDR1 and CDR2: LNHDA, SQIVND (reference sequence). The CDR3 is 11 residues long. Trimming shortened V by 7 bases and J by 7 bases, and 11 bases separated the two germline ends. CDR3 in amino acids: CASTQWLEQYF. DNA for the CDR3: TGTGCCAGTACCCAGTGGTTGGAGCAGTACTTC.

This clone is judged hyperexpanded (1% or more). This chain uses TRBV30 with TRBJ2-1; 7 bases fit TRBD2. This CDR3 has 16 residues. CDR1 is GTSNPN, CDR2 SVGIG, per germline (reference sequence). After removal of 4 bases from V and 4 bases from J, the junction contained 13 bases not matched to a gene. CDR3 coding DNA: TGTGCCTGGACCCCAGTGGGGGAGGGCCTTTACAATGAGCAGTTCTTC. It encodes CAWTPVGEGLYNEQFF. Combining the CDR3 with reference TRBV30 and TRBJ2-1 gives the whole variable domain SQTIHQWPATLVQPVGSPLSLECTVEGTSNPNLYWYRQAAGRGLQLLFYSVGIGQISSEVPQNLSASRPQDRQFILSSKKLLLSDSGFYLCAWTPVGEGLYNEQFFGPGTRLTVL.